Listed here are 5 T cell receptor beta chains from one sample, sequenced in a study of T cell responses to AZD1222 COVID-19 vaccine. Generated by immunoSEQ multiplex PCR, the TCRdb table keeps only in-frame clones and is missing some. The repertoire consists of approximately 100,000 clones, with about 91% occurring once and the leading ten covering 5% to 6.5%. The sequenced sample was peripheral blood, obtained on day 0 of AZD1222 vaccination. Every receptor here comes from an adult in good health.

This clone was seen a single time. This rearrangement joins TRBV28 to TRBJ2-7, with 8 nucleotides matching TRBD1. This CDR3 region has 15 residues. CDR1 and CDR2 from the germline V gene are MDHEN and SYDVKM. J lost 2 bases, V lost 5 bases, and 8 bases had no gene match. The CDR3 protein is CASSIPDRDAYEQYF. The CDR3 coding sequence is TGTGCCAGCAGTATCCCGGACAGGGACGCCTACGAGCAGTACTTC.

The V call is TRBV11-2, the J call TRBJ1-1; perhaps TRBD1 as D (5 bases). Trimming pared 8 bases from V and 3 bases from J, leaving 10 bases between. CDR3 size: 12 residues. The V gene's germline CDR1 is SGHAT and CDR2 FQNNGV. The CDR3 protein is CASGGRDTEAFF. DNA for the CDR3: TGTGCCAGCGGGGGTCGAGACACTGAAGCTTTCTTT. Combining the CDR3 with reference TRBV11-2 and TRBJ1-1 gives the whole variable domain EAGVAQSPRYKIIEKRQSVAFWCNPISGHATLYWYQQILGQGPKLLIQFQNNGVVDDSQLPKDRFSAERLKGVDSTLKIQPAKLEDSAVYLCASGGRDTEAFFGQGTRLTVV.

The gene calls are TRBV4-1 and TRBJ1-5; tentative D call: TRBD1 (5 bases). The V end was cut by 2 bases, the J end by 3 bases, with 11 bases between. The CDR3 extends over 15 amino acids. Germline assignment: CDR1 MGHRA and CDR2 YSYEKL. CDR3 sequence reads: CASSQTGGDNQPQHF. The CDR3 DNA is TGCGCCAGCAGCCAAACCGGGGGAGACAATCAGCCCCAGCATTTT.

This chain links TRBV5-1 with TRBJ1-2; perhaps TRBD1 as D (5 bases). The CDR3 totals 14 residues. CDR1 is SGHRS and CDR2 is YFSETQ in the germline V gene. The V and J ends lost 0 bases and 7 bases respectively, with 13 bases between them. The CDR3 sequence: CASSLAGPEGGYTF. The CDR3 coding sequence is TGCGCCAGCAGCTTGGCGGGACCAGAGGGTGGCTACACCTTC.

This clone was counted once. The chain is built from TRBV29-1 and TRBJ2-5; D is perhaps TRBD2 (5 bases). The CDR3 runs to 13 residues. Germline CDR1 reads SQVTM; CDR2 reads ANQGSEA. The ends were cut back, 2 bases at V and 4 bases at J, with 11 bases in the middle. CDR3 in DNA: TGCAGCGTTGAAAAAGCTCGGGGAGAGACCCAGTACTTC. It translates to CSVEKARGETQYF. Together with reference TRBV29-1 and TRBJ2-5, the CDR3 gives the full variable domain: SAVISQKPSRDICQRGTSLTIQCQVDSQVTMMFWYRQQPGQSLTLIATANQGSEATYESGFVIDKFPISRPNLTFSTLTVSNMSPEDSSIYLCSVEKARGETQYFGPGTRLLVL.